This T cell receptor beta chain is drawn from a study of shared clonotypes between healthy human individuals. Libraries were prepared by immunoSEQ multiplex PCR; TCRdb keeps only in-frame clonotypes and omits some of them. The profile shows roughly 410,000 clones, about 96% of them singletons. CDR1 and CDR2 from the germline V gene are SGHNT and YYREEE (reference sequence). CDR3 length equals 14 residues. Germline trimming cut 4 bases from V and 2 bases from J; bases unmatched to any gene: 4. The sequence came from a man aged 25 to 40 in good health. This chain connects TRBV5-4 to TRBJ2-7; TRBD1 matches at 9 bases. Sample: memory CD8+ T cells sorted from blood. The subset was: CD45RO+ cells pooled with CCR7-negative TemRA cells. CDR3: CASSPDRGTYEQYF. In DNA, the CDR3 is TGTGCCAGCAGCCCGGACAGGGGAACCTACGAGCAGTACTTC.